The clone carrying this TCR beta chain was recorded many times. Its antigen is not identified. This CDR3 is 21 amino acids long. Losses at the gene ends were 0 bases for V and 0 bases for J; bases not matched to a gene: 18. Germline V gives CDR1 SGDLS, CDR2 YYNGEE. The sample belongs to a study of CD8 T cells in ankylosing spondylitis. Generation of TCR beta libraries employed quantitative 5'-RACE incorporating molecular barcodes. TCRdb used MiXCR to reprocess the 5' RACE reads, holding one entry per CDR3 protein. The sample contains tens of thousands of distinct CDR3 sequences, roughly 2.5% of which appear only once. General study findings and limits: Relatively scarce in peripheral blood, disease-linked clones were CD8+.

Sequencing input: blood, either unsorted or a sorted T cell fraction (not recorded which). The chain couples TRBV9 to TRBJ2-1, with 7 bases lining up with TRBD1. The sequence was collected from a female donor with ankylosing spondylitis or in good health (not recorded which). The CDR3 is CASSVGLVGRGKEGSYNEQFF. CDR3 DNA: TGTGCCAGCAGCGTAGGTTTGGTGGGCAGGGGGAAAGAGGGCTCCTACAATGAGCAGTTCTTC.